The next 5 T cell receptor beta chains were all read from a single sample in a study of blood T cell repertoires in COVID-19. Profiled with immunoSEQ multiplex PCR; TCRdb holds only in-frame clones, not every one. The profile shows about 180,000 clones, 87% of them singletons. The sequenced material came from peripheral blood. These receptors were collected from a man aged 35 to 55 with active or convalescent COVID-19.

The chain joins TRBV6-5 to TRBJ1-4; D is ambiguous. CDR3 length: 15 residues. Germline loops: CDR1 MNHEY, CDR2 SVGAGI. V was cut by 6 bases and J by 7 bases, with 18 bases left in between. The CDR3 protein is CASSLFAQPGEKLFF. The CDR3 bases are TGTGCCAGCAGCCTCTTCGCCCAGCCGGGTGAAAAACTGTTTTTT.

The chain combines TRBV4-1 with TRBJ2-2, with 12 bases aligning to TRBD2. The CDR3 runs to 17 residues. The V gene end was trimmed by 2 bases and the J gene end by 4 bases; junction bases not matched to a gene: 5. Germline V gene data show CDR1 as MGHRA and CDR2 as YSYEKL. In DNA, the CDR3 is TGCGCCAGCAGCCAACCCGGACTAGCGGGGATCACCGGGGAGCTGTTTTTT. Translated, it gives CASSQPGLAGITGELFF.

The chain joins TRBV14 to TRBJ2-1; D unresolved. The V gene lost 1 base and the J gene lost 7 bases, with 17 bases spanning the gap. Per the germline V gene, CDR1 is SGHDN and CDR2 is FVKESK. The CDR3 has 16 amino acids. The CDR3 region has the DNA TGTGCCAGCAGCCAAGTTAGGCAGAGGAGTGGGAATGAGCAGTTCTTC. This codes for CASSQVRQRSGNEQFF.

The chain couples TRBV30 to TRBJ1-5; TRBD1 matches 7 bases. Per germline, CDR1 GTSNPN and CDR2 SVGIG (reference sequence). This CDR3 is built from 15 residues. V was clipped by 0 bases and J by 3 bases; unmatched bases: 5. The DNA for the CDR3 is TGTGCCTGGAGTGTGCGGCAGGGGGTCAATCAGCCCCAGCATTTT. It codes for CAWSVRQGVNQPQHF.

J is TRBJ2-3 and V is TRBV2, with 9 bases that match TRBD2. V lost 6 bases to trimming and J lost 1 base; unmatched junction nucleotides: 2. The CDR3 length is 14 residues. Per the germline V gene, CDR1 is SNHLY and CDR2 is FYNNEI. CDR3 protein: CASRRLAGTDTQYF. In nucleotides, the CDR3 is TGTGCCAGCAGGAGACTAGCGGGCACAGATACGCAGTATTTT.